This T cell receptor (beta chain) comes out of a study of T cells after yellow fever vaccination. Overall study findings and caveats: The presence of abundant clonotypes contaminating from the bulk population was possible in FACS-sorted repertoires. Clones that expanded after primary vaccination mostly reappeared after the booster (around 96% CD4, approximately 87% CD8).

One entry per CDR3 protein, called by TCRdb with MiXCR from the 5' RACE reads. The table includes over 150,000 distinct CDR3 sequences, approximately 6.2% detected once. This clonotype was seen many times. Its antigen is not identified. This clonotype was obtained from a man younger than 35 who received the YFV17D yellow fever vaccine. Material: CD4+ T cells sorted from PBMCs, obtained on the day of the first yellow fever vaccination.

The chain's CDR3 is CASSLASTMNTEAFF. The CDR3 DNA sequence: TGCGCCAGCAGCTTGGCCTCCACTATGAACACTGAAGCTTTCTTT. The chain links TRBV5-1 to TRBJ1-1; D gene uncertain. The CDR3 totals 15 residues. Trimming shortened V by 0 bases and J by 0 bases, and 9 bases separated the two germline ends. Germline V gives CDR1 SGHRS, CDR2 YFSETQ.